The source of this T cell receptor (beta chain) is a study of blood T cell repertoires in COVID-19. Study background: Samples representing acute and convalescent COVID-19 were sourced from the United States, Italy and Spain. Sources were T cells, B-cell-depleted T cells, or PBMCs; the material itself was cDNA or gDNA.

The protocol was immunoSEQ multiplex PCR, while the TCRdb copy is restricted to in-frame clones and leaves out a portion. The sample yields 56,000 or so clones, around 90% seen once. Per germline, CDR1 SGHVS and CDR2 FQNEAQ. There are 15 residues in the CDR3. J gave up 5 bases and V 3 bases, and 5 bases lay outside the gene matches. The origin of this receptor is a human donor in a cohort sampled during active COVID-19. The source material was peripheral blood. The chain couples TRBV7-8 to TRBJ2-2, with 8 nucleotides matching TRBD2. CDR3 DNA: TGTGCCAGCAGCTTTAGCGGGGCAGGTACCGGGGAGCTGTTTTTT. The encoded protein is CASSFSGAGTGELFF.